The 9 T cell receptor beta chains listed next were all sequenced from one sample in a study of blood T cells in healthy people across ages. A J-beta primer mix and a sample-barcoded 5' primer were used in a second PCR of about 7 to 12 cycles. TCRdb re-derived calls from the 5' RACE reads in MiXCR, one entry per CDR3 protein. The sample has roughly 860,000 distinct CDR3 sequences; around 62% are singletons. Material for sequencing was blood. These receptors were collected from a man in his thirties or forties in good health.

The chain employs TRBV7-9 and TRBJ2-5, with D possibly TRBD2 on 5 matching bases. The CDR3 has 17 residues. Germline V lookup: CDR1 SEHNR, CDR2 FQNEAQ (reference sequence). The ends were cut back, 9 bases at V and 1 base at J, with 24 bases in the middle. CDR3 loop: CASCTDYLELSQETQYF. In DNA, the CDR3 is TGTGCCAGTTGCACAGACTACCTAGAACTTTCCCAAGAGACCCAGTACTTC.

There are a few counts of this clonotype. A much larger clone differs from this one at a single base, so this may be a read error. The CDR3 bases are TGCGCCAGCAGCTTACAGGGCAGCTCCTACAATGAGCAGTACTTC. Its protein is CASSLQGSSYNEQYF. V is TRBV5-1 and J is TRBJ2-1; TRBD1 might be the D (6 bases). The J call may be mistaken, given a closer DNA end match to TRBJ2-7. This CDR3 region has 15 residues. The germline gives CDR1 SGHRS, CDR2 YFSETQ.

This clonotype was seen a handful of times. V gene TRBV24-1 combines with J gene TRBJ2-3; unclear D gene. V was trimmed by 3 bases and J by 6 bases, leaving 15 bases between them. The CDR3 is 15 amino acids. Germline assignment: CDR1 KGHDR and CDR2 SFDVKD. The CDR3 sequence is CATSDPSFALDTQYF. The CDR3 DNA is TGTGCCACCAGTGATCCTTCCTTTGCCTTGGATACGCAGTATTTT.

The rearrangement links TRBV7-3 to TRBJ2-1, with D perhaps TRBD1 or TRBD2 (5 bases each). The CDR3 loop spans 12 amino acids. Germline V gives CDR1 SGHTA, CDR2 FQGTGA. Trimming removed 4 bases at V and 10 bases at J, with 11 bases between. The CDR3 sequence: CASSSPGREQFF. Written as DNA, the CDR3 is TGTGCCAGCAGCTCTCCGGGGCGAGAGCAGTTCTTC. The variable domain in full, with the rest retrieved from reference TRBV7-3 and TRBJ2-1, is GAGVSQTPSNKVTEKGKYVELRCDPISGHTALYWYRQSLGQGPEFLIYFQGTGAADDSGLPNDRFFAVRPEGSVSTLKIQRTERGDSAVYLCASSSPGREQFFGPGTRLTVL.

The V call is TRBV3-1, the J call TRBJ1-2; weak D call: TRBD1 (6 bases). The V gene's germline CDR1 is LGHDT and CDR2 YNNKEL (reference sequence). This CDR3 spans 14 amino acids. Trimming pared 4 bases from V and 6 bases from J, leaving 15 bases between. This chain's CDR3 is CASSPTRTAHGYTF. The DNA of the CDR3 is TGTGCCAGCAGCCCTACCCGGACAGCACATGGCTACACCTTC.

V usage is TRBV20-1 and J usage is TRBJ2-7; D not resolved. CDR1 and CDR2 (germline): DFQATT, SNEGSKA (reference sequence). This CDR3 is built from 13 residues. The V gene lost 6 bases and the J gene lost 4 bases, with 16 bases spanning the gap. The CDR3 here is CSAEMVLVYEQYF. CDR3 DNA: TGCAGTGCCGAGATGGTATTAGTGTACGAGCAGTACTTC.

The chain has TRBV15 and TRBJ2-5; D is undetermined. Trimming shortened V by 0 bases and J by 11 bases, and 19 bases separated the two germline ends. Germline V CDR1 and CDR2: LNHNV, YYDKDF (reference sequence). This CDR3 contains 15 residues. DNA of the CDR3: TGTGCCACCAGCAGAGACCAAATGCACACTTCTGAGCAGTACTTC. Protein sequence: CATSRDQMHTSEQYF.

This chain's CDR3 is CAIRVGQGLQETQYF. In DNA, the CDR3 is TGTGCCATCAGAGTGGGACAGGGCCTTCAAGAGACCCAGTACTTC. The V call is TRBV10-3, the J call TRBJ2-5, with 9 bases fitting TRBD1. Germline V gives CDR1 ENHRY, CDR2 SYGVKD. The V and J ends lost 6 bases and 2 bases, in that order; junction bases with no gene match: 7. The CDR3 consists of 15 residues.

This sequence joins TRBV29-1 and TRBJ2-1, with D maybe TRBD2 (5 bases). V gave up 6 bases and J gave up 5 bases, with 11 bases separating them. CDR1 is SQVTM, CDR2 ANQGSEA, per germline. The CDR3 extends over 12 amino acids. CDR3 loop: CSVHRGDNEQFF. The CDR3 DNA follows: TGCAGCGTCCACCGGGGAGACAATGAGCAGTTCTTC.